This T cell receptor (beta chain) was recorded in a study of naive and memory T cell subsets. Overall study findings and caveats: In naive cells, over 85% of TCR sequences were seen only once. Activation and differentiation may alter RNA-based TCR counts. Naive repertoires, especially CD8, held a few larger clonotypes, possibly memory cells re-expressing CD45RA.

The CDR3 has 12 amino acids. Germline V gene data show CDR1 as KGHDR and CDR2 as SFDVKD. Between the trimmed V and J ends, which lost 4 bases and 1 base, there was a span of 3 bases. After the first PCR, alpha and beta chain libraries were processed separately. CD4+ T cell IFNgamma after overnight CMV lysate exposure gave donor CMV status. An equimolar mix of two oligonucleotides served as the beta constant-region primer for TRBC1 and TRBC2. The ligated cDNA underwent four PCR rounds using SP2 and nested alpha and beta constant-region primers. MiXCR was run by TCRdb on the UMI-ligation and nested PCR reads, yielding one entry per CDR3 protein. This sample has around 160,000 distinct CDR3 sequences, with roughly 22% found just once. With respect to this clonotype: What it binds is not known.

The source is a human donor in good health. The chain combines TRBV24-1 with TRBJ1-1; D is unresolved. Sequencing used naive CD4+ T cells from blood. The CDR3 protein is CATSEGNTEAFF. For the CDR3, the DNA is TGTGCCACCAGTGAAGGGAACACTGAAGCTTTCTTT.